These T cell receptor beta chains were read from a single sample in a study of CD8 T cells in Susac syndrome. One entry per CDR3 protein results from TCRdb running MiXCR on the immunoSEQ multiplex PCR reads. In the table there are about 240,000 distinct CDR3 sequences, 90% to 97% of which are singletons. Sequenced: CD4+ T cells from PBMCs. The source is a human donor with Susac syndrome. CDR3s include the opening cysteine and the closing phenylalanine or tryptophan. D genes are given only for firm matches. The size of a clone is reported for some rows only, either as once, few or many, or as a class for expanded clones.

clone_size cdr3_length j_call v_call d_call cdr3_aa cdr3_nt
NA 17 TRBJ1-5 TRBV27 TRBD1 CASSSPGGDRLNQPQHF TGTGCCAGCAGTTCCCCGGGGGGGGACAGACTCAATCAGCCCCAGCATTTT
NA 15 TRBJ2-7 TRBV7-8 NA CASSLGSGGSYEQYF TGTGCCAGCAGCTTAGGATCTGGCGGCTCCTACGAGCAGTACTTC
NA 14 TRBJ2-1 TRBV12-5 NA CASGSLSRYNEQFF TGTGCTAGTGGTTCCTTATCCCGGTACAATGAGCAGTTCTTC
NA 14 TRBJ2-7 TRBV3-1 NA CASSQSAARGEQYF TGTGCCAGCAGCCAATCAGCGGCGAGGGGTGAGCAGTACTTC
NA 14 TRBJ2-1 TRBV20-1 NA CSASPDSIYNEQFF TGCAGTGCTAGCCCGGACTCGATCTACAATGAGCAGTTCTTC
NA 15 TRBJ2-1 TRBV24-1 TRBD1 CATSDPVLQGNEQFF TGTGCCACCAGTGATCCCGTCTTACAGGGGAATGAGCAGTTCTTC
once 14 TRBJ1-2 TRBV29-1 TRBD1 CSVEEAGQVYGYTF TGCAGCGTTGAAGAGGCGGGACAGGTCTATGGCTACACCTTC
NA 15 TRBJ1-3 TRBV20-1 TRBD1 CSARTGGAEGNTIYF TGCAGTGCCCGGACAGGGGGCGCCGAGGGAAACACCATATATTTT
NA 17 TRBJ2-1 TRBV4-1 NA CASSQDRAKRADNEQFF TGCGCCAGCAGCCAAGATAGGGCGAAGCGGGCCGACAATGAGCAGTTCTTC
NA 15 TRBJ2-2 TRBV30 TRBD1 CAWSPGQGPFGELFF TGTGCCTGGAGTCCCGGACAGGGCCCCTTCGGGGAGCTGTTTTTT
NA 14 TRBJ2-3 TRBV2 NA CASSEAQGSDTQYF TGTGCCAGCAGTGAAGCGCAGGGGTCAGATACGCAGTATTTT
NA 14 TRBJ1-5 TRBV29-1 NA CSASGGRGNQPQHF TGCAGCGCCTCGGGGGGGCGCGGCAATCAGCCCCAGCATTTT
once 16 TRBJ2-1 TRBV20-1 TRBD2 CSALSGGRPSYNEQFF TGCAGTGCTCTTAGTGGCGGGAGGCCCTCCTACAATGAGCAGTTCTTC
NA 14 TRBJ2-1 TRBV4-1 NA CASSLVGLPNEQFF TGCGCCAGCAGTCTGGTCGGACTACCCAATGAGCAGTTCTTC
NA 14 TRBJ1-5 TRBV7-9 NA CASSSRNGVQPQHF TGTGCCAGCAGCTCCCGCAATGGGGTTCAGCCCCAGCATTTT
NA 13 TRBJ1-5 TRBV11-2 NA CASSPRTRDPQHF TGTGCCAGCAGCCCCCGTACCCGAGATCCCCAGCATTTT
NA 15 TRBJ2-5 TRBV29-1 NA CSVEDPTAYQETQYF TGCAGCGTTGAAGATCCGACAGCCTACCAAGAGACCCAGTACTTC
NA 14 TRBJ1-1 TRBV10-3 NA CAISVQGLNTEAFF TGTGCCATCAGTGTTCAGGGATTGAACACTGAAGCTTTCTTT
NA 15 TRBJ1-3 TRBV4-1 NA CASSPGQSAGNTIYF TGCGCCAGCAGCCCAGGACAGAGCGCTGGAAACACCATATATTTT
NA 18 TRBJ2-1 TRBV12-3/TRBV12-4 TRBD2 CASTLAGTSGINYNEQFF TGTGCCAGCACCCTCGCGGGGACTAGCGGGATAAACTACAATGAGCAGTTCTTC
NA 16 TRBJ2-1 TRBV20-1 TRBD2 CSARPPFSGSVDEQFF TGCAGTGCTAGACCCCCCTTCAGCGGGAGTGTAGATGAGCAGTTCTTC
NA 14 TRBJ2-7 TRBV6-2/TRBV6-3 TRBD2 CASRGLGLEAEQYF TGTGCCAGCAGGGGGCTGGGACTAGAGGCCGAGCAGTACTTC
NA 16 TRBJ2-1 TRBV5-1 TRBD2 CASSPPWGSGRNEQFF TGCGCCAGCAGCCCCCCGTGGGGTAGCGGGAGGAATGAGCAGTTCTTC
NA 13 TRBJ1-4 TRBV4-1 NA CASSHAGAEKLFF TGCGCCAGCAGCCACGCGGGGGCGGAAAAACTGTTTTTT
NA 13 TRBJ1-2 TRBV6-1 TRBD1 CASFRGRTYGYTF TGTGCCAGCTTCAGGGGGCGCACCTATGGCTACACCTTC
NA 14 TRBJ1-1 TRBV2 TRBD1 CASSWTGSNTEAFF TGTGCCAGCAGTTGGACAGGGTCGAACACTGAAGCTTTCTTT
NA 11 TRBJ1-1 TRBV24-1 NA CATSLGGEAFF TGTGCCACCAGTTTGGGGGGTGAAGCTTTCTTT
NA 15 TRBJ1-4 TRBV5-1 TRBD1 CASSEVTGISEKLFF TGCGCCAGCAGCGAGGTGACAGGGATAAGTGAAAAACTGTTTTTT
NA 15 TRBJ1-5 TRBV5-1 NA CASSLSTVSDQPQHF TGCGCCAGCAGCTTGTCGACAGTGAGTGATCAGCCCCAGCATTTT
NA 16 TRBJ1-3 TRBV9 TRBD1 CASSARGQGAGNTIYF TGTGCCAGCAGCGCCAGGGGACAGGGAGCTGGAAACACCATATATTTT
NA 12 TRBJ2-5 TRBV3-1 NA CASSQGGKTQYF TGTGCCAGCAGCCAAGGGGGCAAGACCCAGTACTTC
NA 13 TRBJ1-1 TRBV30 TRBD1 CAWSVPGQGTAFF TGTGCCTGGAGTGTTCCGGGACAGGGAACGGCTTTCTTT
NA 15 TRBJ2-7 TRBV29-1 TRBD2 CSVDWPSGLSYEQYF TGCAGCGTTGACTGGCCTAGCGGCCTCAGTTACGAGCAGTACTTC
NA 15 TRBJ2-3 TRBV7-9 NA CASTLGQEGGDTQYF TGTGCCAGCACCCTTGGGCAGGAAGGGGGAGATACGCAGTATTTT
NA 17 TRBJ2-7 TRBV18 NA CASSTTPGSQGIHEQYF TGTGCCAGCTCGACCACTCCAGGGAGCCAGGGAATCCACGAGCAGTACTTC
NA 12 TRBJ1-5 TRBV20-1 NA CSASGGNQPQHF TGCAGTGCTAGTGGGGGCAATCAGCCCCAGCATTTT
NA 15 TRBJ2-3 TRBV18 TRBD2 CASSQLAGGSDTQYF TGTGCCAGCTCGCAGCTAGCGGGAGGGTCAGATACGCAGTATTTT
NA 15 TRBJ2-1 TRBV20-1 TRBD2 CSAPRTSGRGNEQFF TGCAGTGCTCCCCGGACTAGCGGGAGGGGTAATGAGCAGTTCTTC
NA 14 TRBJ1-1 TRBV30 NA CAWSDLTGNTEAFF TGTGCCTGGAGTGACCTGACAGGGAACACTGAAGCTTTCTTT
NA 14 TRBJ2-5 TRBV28 NA CASSRQGERETQYF TGTGCCAGCAGCCGGCAGGGTGAGAGGGAGACCCAGTACTTC
NA 14 TRBJ2-5 TRBV29-1 TRBD1 CSVADRDVQETQYF TGCAGCGTAGCGGACAGGGATGTCCAAGAGACCCAGTACTTC
NA 13 TRBJ1-4 TRBV28 NA CASSSQPLEKLFF TGTGCCAGCAGTTCGCAGCCCTTGGAAAAACTGTTTTTT
NA 13 TRBJ2-7 TRBV2 TRBD2 CARGDYATYEQYF TGTGCCAGGGGGGACTACGCCACCTACGAGCAGTACTTC
NA 15 TRBJ2-5 TRBV20-1 TRBD2 CSATRTSGVQETQYF TGCAGTGCTACAAGGACTAGCGGGGTCCAAGAGACCCAGTACTTC
NA 14 TRBJ1-1 TRBV9 TRBD1 CASSHDRGNTEAFF TGTGCCAGCAGCCATGACAGGGGGAACACTGAAGCTTTCTTT
few 12 TRBJ2-5 TRBV6-6 NA CASSYSEETQYF TGTGCCAGCAGTTACTCTGAGGAGACCCAGTACTTC
NA 11 TRBJ1-1 TRBV29-1 NA CSVGDLPEAFF TGCAGCGTTGGGGATCTCCCTGAAGCTTTCTTT
NA 13 TRBJ2-1 TRBV20-1 NA CSARARSYNEQFF TGCAGTGCAAGAGCTCGTTCCTACAATGAGCAGTTCTTC
few 11 TRBJ1-2 TRBV28 NA CASSGLYGYTF TGTGCCAGCTCAGGGCTCTATGGCTACACCTTC
NA 12 TRBJ1-2 TRBV29-1 NA CSVEWGAYGYTF TGCAGCGTCGAGTGGGGGGCCTATGGCTACACCTTC
NA 12 TRBJ2-1 TRBV19 TRBD2 CASSMASGARFF TGTGCCAGTAGTATGGCTAGCGGAGCCAGGTTCTTC
NA 15 TRBJ2-7 TRBV4-1 TRBD1 CASSQVVDRANEQYF TGCGCCAGCAGCCAAGTGGTGGACAGGGCGAACGAGCAGTACTTC
NA 13 TRBJ1-1 TRBV29-1 NA CSVYWALNTEAFF TGCAGCGTTTATTGGGCTTTGAACACTGAAGCTTTCTTT
once 14 TRBJ1-2 TRBV28 TRBD1 CASRWGTGSNGYTF TGTGCCAGCCGTTGGGGGACAGGGAGTAATGGCTACACCTTC
NA 15 TRBJ1-5 TRBV20-1 TRBD1 CSARARDRRNQPQHF TGCAGTGCTAGAGCCCGGGACAGGAGAAATCAGCCCCAGCATTTT